One and the same sample provided the 25 T cell receptor beta chains below, sequenced in a study of T cells in Graves' hyperthyroidism and ophthalmopathy. Amplified TCR beta CDR3 regions derived from RNA transcripts. During a first-round RT-PCR of the TCR CDR3, the HTBI primer set was used. TCRdb fed the multiplex PCR reads into MiXCR, producing one record per CDR3 protein. The data show hundreds of thousands of distinct CDR3 sequences, 20% to 25% seen once. Sequenced input: blood. These receptors originate from a young man with Graves' ophthalmopathy.

The J gene is TRBJ1-5, the V gene TRBV28; no definite D call. V lost 6 bases to trimming and J lost 0 bases, with 6 bases between them. This CDR3 comprises 13 residues. Looked up from germline, CDR1 is MDHEN and CDR2 is SYDVKM. CDR3 region: CASRLDSNQPQHF. Here the CDR3 DNA reads TGTGCCAGCAGACTTGATAGCAATCAGCCCCAGCATTTT.

This clonotype was counted a few times. The V and J genes are TRBV5-6 and TRBJ2-1, with TRBD1 matching over 8 bases. Germline CDR1 is SGHDT and CDR2 is YYEEEE. The CDR3 contains 14 residues. V trimming: 4 bases; J trimming: 4 bases; junction bases outside the gene matches: 4. The CDR3 protein is CASSPGQAYNEQFF. The CDR3 region has the DNA TGTGCCAGCAGCCCGGGACAGGCATACAATGAGCAGTTCTTC.

The rearrangement joins TRBV28 to TRBJ1-1, with D possibly being TRBD1 (6 bases). CDR3 length equals 11 residues. Trimming took 6 bases from V and 8 from J, leaving 10 bases between them. Germline values: CDR1 MDHEN, CDR2 SYDVKM. The CDR3 region is CASRLGTEAFF. CDR3 bases: TGTGCCAGCAGGTTGGGGACAGAAGCTTTCTTT.

The J gene is TRBJ2-1, the V gene TRBV9, with D maybe TRBD1 (6 bases). V dropped 4 bases and J dropped 0 bases, with 11 bases sitting between them. CDR1 and CDR2 from the germline V gene are SGDLS and YYNGEE. The CDR3 loop spans 15 amino acids. This CDR3 reads CASSTQDSSYNEQFF. The CDR3 DNA is TGTGCCAGCAGCACGCAGGACAGCTCCTACAATGAGCAGTTCTTC.

The chain carries TRBV3-1 and TRBJ2-5, with D possibly called TRBD1 or TRBD2 (5 bases each). The germline V gene encodes CDR1 LGHDT and CDR2 YNNKEL (reference sequence). The CDR3 sequence is 13 residues long. V dropped 8 bases and J dropped 3 bases, with 13 bases sitting between them. DNA of the CDR3: TGTGCCAGCGGTGGGGACCTTAAAGAGACCCAGTACTTC. Protein: CASGGDLKETQYF.

This chain connects TRBV5-6 to TRBJ1-5; D not resolved. The CDR3 is 14 residues long. CDR1 and CDR2 (germline): SGHDT, YYEEEE. V was shortened by 1 base and J by 7 bases, with 12 bases between the two germline ends. The CDR3 spells CASSLLGAGQPQHF. The DNA for the CDR3 is TGTGCCAGCAGCTTGTTAGGCGCGGGCCAGCCCCAGCATTTT.

This clonotype was recorded at least ten times. The CDR3 region is CASSQGQESLQFF. CDR3 sequence (DNA): TGTGCCAGCAGCCAAGGGCAGGAATCGTTGCAGTTCTTC. J is TRBJ2-1 and V is TRBV3-1, with no clear D. The CDR3 contains 13 residues. V dropped 1 base and J dropped 12 bases, with 13 bases sitting between them. Looked up from germline, CDR1 is LGHDT and CDR2 is YNNKEL (reference sequence).

This chain connects TRBV7-9 to TRBJ1-1; 11 nucleotides line up with TRBD1. V lost 5 bases to trimming and J lost 3 bases; unmatched junction nucleotides: 11. This CDR3 has 17 residues. From germline, CDR1 is SEHNR and CDR2 FQNEAQ (reference sequence). In nucleotides, the CDR3 is TGTGCCAGCAGCGCTGGACAGGGGGCAAGGTTGGACACTGAAGCTTTCTTT. Translation gives CASSAGQGARLDTEAFF.

V gene TRBV12-3 or TRBV12-4 combines with J gene TRBJ2-5; 10 nucleotides agree with TRBD1. The CDR3 is 16 amino acids. With 8 bases clipped from V and 7 bases from J, the junction kept 16 bases outside the gene matches. This CDR3 is CASRIIGDRGLGTQYF. The CDR3 coding sequence is TGTGCCAGCCGAATCATTGGCGACAGGGGGCTCGGGACCCAGTACTTC.

This clonotype has a count of ten or more. V and J are TRBV5-1 and TRBJ2-7; TRBD2 matches at 8 bases. This CDR3 spans 14 amino acids. In germline, CDR1 is SGHRS, CDR2 YFSETQ. The ends lost 4 bases at V and 3 bases at J; junction bases unmatched: 6. For the CDR3, the DNA is TGCGCCAGCAGCCTCGGGGGGGCTGGCTACGAGCAGTACTTC. This gives the protein CASSLGGAGYEQYF.

This clonotype showed up just a few times. The chain carries TRBV6-5 and TRBJ2-7; tentative D call: TRBD2 (5 bases). Trimming cost V 2 bases and J 6 bases, with 8 bases left between them. The CDR3 extends over 12 amino acids. The V gene's germline CDR1 is MNHEY and CDR2 SVGAGI. The CDR3 DNA reads TGTGCCAGCAGTTACCGGGGAGCCGAGCAGTACTTC. Its translation is CASSYRGAEQYF.

A few counts support this clonotype. The rearrangement joins TRBV27 to TRBJ2-7; D could derive from TRBD1 or TRBD2 (5 bases each). Germline assignment: CDR1 MNHEY and CDR2 SMNVEV (reference sequence). V was trimmed by 8 bases and J by 1 base, leaving 15 bases between them. This CDR3 is 14 amino acids long. CDR3 in DNA: TGTGCCAGCTACGGGGAAGGGGCGTCCTACGAGCAGTACTTC. Residues: CASYGEGASYEQYF.

The V and J genes are TRBV30 and TRBJ2-3; weak D call: TRBD1 (5 bases). This CDR3 region has 14 residues. Trimming took off 2 bases at V and 1 base at J, with 10 bases between the two ends. In germline, CDR1 is GTSNPN, CDR2 SVGIG (reference sequence). The CDR3 spells CAWSTGYRTDTQYF. DNA for the CDR3: TGTGCCTGGAGTACAGGATACCGCACAGATACGCAGTATTTT.

CDR3 sequence: CASTQGLNTGELFF. Here the CDR3 DNA reads TGTGCCAGCACCCAGGGGCTGAACACCGGGGAGCTGTTTTTT. The chain joins TRBV11-2 to TRBJ2-2; the D gene is possibly TRBD1 (6 bases). This CDR3 is built from 14 residues. Trimming stripped 7 bases from V and 1 base from J, with 10 bases between. Looked up from germline, CDR1 is SGHAT and CDR2 is FQNNGV.

In its sample, this clonotype was seen a few times. The rearrangement links TRBV14 to TRBJ1-1; D remains unclear. Trimming cost V 2 bases and J 11 bases, with 9 bases left between them. Germline V gene sequence: CDR1 SGHDN, CDR2 FVKESK. There are 11 residues in the CDR3. The DNA of the CDR3 is TGTGCCAGCAGCCAATATGAAACGGCTTTCTTT. This codes for CASSQYETAFF. Looking up the rest from reference TRBV14 and TRBJ1-1 gives the full variable domain: EAGVTQFPSHSVIEKGQTVTLRCDPISGHDNLYWYRRVMGKEIKFLLHFVKESKQDESGMPNNRFLAERTGGTYSTLKVQPAELEDSGVYFCASSQYETAFFGQGTRLTVV.

This chain uses TRBV20-1 with TRBJ2-7, with 11 bases matching TRBD2. The V gene end was trimmed by 7 bases and the J gene end by 6 bases; junction bases not matched to a gene: 17. CDR1 DFQATT and CDR2 SNEGSKA come from the germline V gene (reference sequence). CDR3 length equals 16 residues. Here the CDR3 DNA reads TGCAGTGTTCTTCCGACTAGCGGGACCAGGCGCCTCGAGCAGTACTTC. It encodes CSVLPTSGTRRLEQYF.

This clonotype was seen a handful of times. The chain's CDR3 is CATRTGGANTEAFF. The CDR3 region has the DNA TGTGCCACCAGGACAGGGGGCGCGAACACTGAAGCTTTCTTT. This chain connects TRBV24-1 to TRBJ1-1, with 10 nucleotides matching TRBD1. The CDR3 sequence is 14 residues long. Trimming cost V 7 bases and J 1 base; bases outside gene matches: 2. The germline V gene encodes CDR1 KGHDR and CDR2 SFDVKD.

V is TRBV7-6 and J is TRBJ2-1; tentatively, D is TRBD1 (5 bases). V lost 4 bases, J lost 2 bases, and 18 bases lay in between. The CDR3 loop spans 17 amino acids. Germline assignment: CDR1 SGHVS and CDR2 FNYEAQ. CDR3 amino acids: CASSWTLRTNTYNEQFF. The CDR3 coding sequence is TGTGCCAGCAGCTGGACCCTTAGGACAAACACCTACAATGAGCAGTTCTTC.

This clonotype was detected only a few times. The chain joins TRBV6-1 to TRBJ1-2; D gene ambiguous. CDR1 is MNHNS, CDR2 SASEGT, per germline. The CDR3 has 17 amino acids. V lost 3 bases and J 1 base, leaving 18 bases between the germline ends. The CDR3: CASSEKGLYFFNYGYTF. The CDR3 DNA reads as TGTGCCAGCAGTGAGAAGGGCCTTTACTTTTTTAACTATGGCTACACCTTC.

The chain employs TRBV30 and TRBJ1-5; perhaps TRBD1 as D (6 bases). V was clipped by 3 bases and J by 4 bases, with 22 bases between them. Germline CDR1 GTSNPN, CDR2 SVGIG (reference sequence). The CDR3 length is 17 residues. The chain's CDR3 is CAWSAAPDSRANQPQHF. The CDR3 DNA is TGTGCCTGGAGCGCTGCTCCGGACAGTCGAGCGAATCAGCCCCAGCATTTT.

This clonotype appeared a few times. The V gene is TRBV12-3 or TRBV12-4, the J gene TRBJ2-3; the match to TRBD2 covers 7 bases. V lost 3 bases and J lost 5; bases outside the gene matches: 5. This CDR3 contains 14 residues. This chain's CDR3 is CASSFSAGEDTQYF. DNA for the CDR3: TGTGCCAGCAGTTTTAGCGCGGGAGAAGATACGCAGTATTTT.

This clonotype has a handful of counts. The chain is built from TRBV11-2 and TRBJ2-7; D not certain. Trimming pared 4 bases from V and 4 bases from J, leaving 17 bases between. The CDR3 loop spans 15 amino acids. Germline CDR1 SGHAT, CDR2 FQNNGV. The CDR3 nucleotides read TGTGCCAGCAGCTCTCCTAGGTGGCCACAGTACGAGCAGTACTTC. Protein: CASSSPRWPQYEQYF. The full variable domain, rest sourced from reference TRBV11-2 and TRBJ2-7, is EAGVAQSPRYKIIEKRQSVAFWCNPISGHATLYWYQQILGQGPKLLIQFQNNGVVDDSQLPKDRFSAERLKGVDSTLKIQPAKLEDSAVYLCASSSPRWPQYEQYFGPGTRLTVT.

The gene calls are TRBV4-1 and TRBJ1-5; 7 nucleotides agree with TRBD1. The junction had 1 base not matched to a gene; V was cut back by 3 bases and J by 2 bases. The CDR3 extends over 14 amino acids. From germline, CDR1 is MGHRA and CDR2 YSYEKL. CDR3 region: CASSHTGGNQPQHF. CDR3 coding DNA: TGCGCCAGCAGCCATACAGGGGGCAATCAGCCCCAGCATTTT.

This clonotype was observed a single time. This chain joins TRBV10-3 and TRBJ2-7, with 7 bases that match TRBD1. Per germline, CDR1 ENHRY and CDR2 SYGVKD. The CDR3 is 14 residues long. Trimming at V came to 3 bases and at J to 1 base, leaving 3 bases not matched to a gene. The CDR3 reads CAISDYRGSYEQYF. As DNA, the CDR3 is TGTGCCATCAGTGATTACAGGGGTTCCTACGAGCAGTACTTC.

This clonotype has only a few counts. The chain recombines TRBV19 with TRBJ2-7; 8 nucleotides align to TRBD1. The CDR3 loop spans 15 amino acids. Germline loops: CDR1 LNHDA, CDR2 SQIVND (reference sequence). Unmatched junction bases numbered 12, after V lost 4 bases and J lost 7 bases. The CDR3 bases are TGTGCCAGTAGTAGGGGAGGACAGGGTTTATGGGAGCAGTACTTC. Translation: CASSRGGQGLWEQYF.